These 4 T cell receptor beta chains share one sample of origin, sequenced in a study of OX40 agonist ivuxolimab in advanced cancers. Clones were sequenced by immunoSEQ multiplex PCR, and TCRdb holds only the in-frame ones, with some missing. The data contain under 65,000 clones, 85% of them singletons. This specimen consisted of CD4+ or CD8+ T cells sorted from blood, obtained in a trial of the OX40 agonist ivuxolimab. Receptor source: an adult with an advanced solid tumor such as melanoma, head and neck, liver or kidney cancer.

The V and J genes are TRBV9 and TRBJ2-7, with TRBD2 matching 12 bases. This CDR3 has 15 residues. V shed 3 bases, J shed 2 bases, and the junction held 3 bases outside the gene matches. In germline, CDR1 is SGDLS, CDR2 YYNGEE. DNA for the CDR3: TGTGCCAGCAGCGGATCTAGCGGGGGGGCCTACGAGCAGTACTTC. It codes for CASSGSSGGAYEQYF.

V usage is TRBV4-3 and J usage is TRBJ1-2; no firm D call. V lost 0 bases, J lost 3 bases, and 11 bases lay in between. From germline, CDR1 is LGHNA and CDR2 YSLEER. There are 15 residues in the CDR3. CDR3 coding DNA: TGCGCCAGCAGCCAAGACGGTGTCACGGACTATGGCTACACCTTC. This sequence encodes CASSQDGVTDYGYTF.

The CDR3 spells CASSATGLKRMNTEAFF. The CDR3 nucleotides are TGTGCCAGCAGCGCGACAGGGCTTAAAAGGATGAACACTGAAGCTTTCTTT. The V call is TRBV11-2, the J call TRBJ1-1, with 7 bases identical to TRBD1. Germline CDR1 SGHAT, CDR2 FQNNGV. J lost 0 bases, V lost 5 bases, and 12 bases had no gene match. This CDR3 spans 17 amino acids.

In its sample, this clone was seen once. The chain recombines TRBV5-5 with TRBJ1-3; D unresolved. Germline V gene data show CDR1 as SGHKS and CDR2 as YYEKEE (reference sequence). Deletions cut 0 bases from V and 3 bases from J, with 13 bases between. This CDR3 is 16 amino acids long. The CDR3 sequence: CASSLGGIGFGNTIYF. CDR3 DNA sequence: TGTGCCAGCAGCTTGGGAGGGATCGGATTTGGAAACACCATATATTTT.